This TCR beta chain was recorded in a study of T cells in Graves' hyperthyroidism and ophthalmopathy. For the study at large: Sampling of peripheral blood happened at initial diagnosis, prior to any treatment.

Exclusion criteria comprised uncontrolled infection, other autoimmune disease, pregnancy or lactation. Blood from later-ophthalmopathy patients was taken at first hyperthyroidism diagnosis. Unmatched junction bases numbered 5, after V lost 9 bases and J lost 3 bases. CDR1 and CDR2 (germline): SGHAT, FQNNGV. The CDR3 contains 14 residues. Study results and limitations: Blood also carried most thyroid clonotypes expanded above 0.001.

Amplified TCR beta CDR3 regions came from RNA transcripts. RT-PCR in the first round (using the HTBI primer set) targeted the TCR CDR3. In TCRdb, the multiplex PCR reads were re-called with MiXCR into one record per CDR3 protein. The sample shows roughly 300,000 distinct CDR3 sequences, less than 30% of them seen only once. This clonotype was counted at least ten times. Its matching antigen is unknown. This chain uses TRBV11-2 with TRBJ2-3, with 11 bases lining up with TRBD2. Sequenced sample: blood. The receptor was isolated from a middle-aged man with Graves' hyperthyroidism that later progressed to Graves' ophthalmopathy. The CDR3 nucleotides are TGTGCCAGTACCACTAGCGGGAGAACAGATACGCAGTATTTT. It encodes CASTTSGRTDTQYF.